These 6 T cell receptor beta chains were all obtained from the same sample, sequenced in a study of blood T cells in healthy people across ages. Then a second PCR, running roughly 7 to 11 cycles, was carried out with a sample-barcoded 5' primer and a J-beta primer mix. Via MiXCR, TCRdb re-called the 5' RACE reads, giving one row per CDR3 protein. This sample has more than 800,000 distinct CDR3 sequences, with 29% found just once. Input material: blood. These receptors were collected from a woman of 80 years or more in good health.

This clonotype was counted many times. The chain couples TRBV6-6 to TRBJ1-5; 7 positions agree with TRBD1. The V gene end was trimmed by 11 bases and the J gene end by 3 bases; junction bases not matched to a gene: 7. Germline CDR1 and CDR2: MNHNY and SVGAGI (reference sequence). This CDR3 has 13 residues. CDR3 in amino acids: CAGGGQYNQPQHF. CDR3 sequence (DNA): TGTGCCGGAGGGGGACAGTACAATCAGCCCCAGCATTTT.

This clonotype turned up a few times. The chain has TRBV6-2 or TRBV6-3 and TRBJ1-5, with D hard to call. The CDR3 sequence is 16 residues long. V lost 5 bases and J 1 base, leaving 15 bases between the germline ends. Looked up from germline, CDR1 is MNHEY and CDR2 is SVGEGT. The CDR3 sequence is CASSDGILRSNQPQHF. Written as DNA, the CDR3 is TGTGCCAGCAGTGACGGGATCCTGAGGAGCAATCAGCCCCAGCATTTT.

This chain uses TRBV6-2 or TRBV6-3 with TRBJ1-2; 9 nucleotides agree with TRBD1. J gave up 8 bases and V 8 bases, and 9 bases lay outside the gene matches. The germline V gene encodes CDR1 MNHEY and CDR2 SVGEGT. The CDR3 loop spans 13 amino acids. The CDR3 reads CASGDRASYGYTF. The CDR3 DNA reads TGTGCCAGCGGGGACAGGGCCAGTTACGGCTACACCTTC.

With respect to this clonotype: This may be a read error: a much more frequent sequence differs by one nucleotide. The chain uses TRBV7-2 and TRBJ2-1, with a weak D call TRBD1 (7 bases). The CDR3 sequence is 16 residues long. The V end lost 5 bases, the J end lost 5 bases, and 19 bases lay between the germline ends. Germline values: CDR1 SGHTA, CDR2 FQGNSA. The CDR3 is CASSRRRQGGHNEQFF. DNA for the CDR3: TGTGCCAGCAGCCGACGAAGACAGGGAGGACACAATGAGCAGTTCTTC.

At least ten counts were recorded for this clonotype. This chain connects TRBV15 to TRBJ1-2; tentative D call: TRBD1 (5 bases). This CDR3 is 16 amino acids long. Germline assignment: CDR1 LNHNV and CDR2 YYDKDF (reference sequence). Trimming removed 3 bases from V and 4 bases from J, with 18 bases in between. CDR3 sequence (DNA): TGTGCCACCAGCAGCCGGAGCCGCGGGGGTTCCTATGGCTACACCTTC. Its protein is CATSSRSRGGSYGYTF. Variable domain in full (rest from reference TRBV15 and TRBJ1-2): DAMVIQNPRYQVTQFGKPVTLSCSQTLNHNVMYWYQQKSSQAPKLLFHYYDKDFNNEADTPDNFQSRRPNTSFCFLDIRSPGLGDTAMYLCATSSRSRGGSYGYTFGSGTRLTVV.

In this sample, this clonotype turned up many times. This chain links TRBV10-2 with TRBJ2-7; 13 bases align to TRBD2. With V trimmed by 6 bases and J by 3 bases, 5 bases remained unmatched. CDR3 size: 15 residues. The germline V gene encodes CDR1 WSHSY and CDR2 SAAADI. CDR3 in DNA: TGCGCCAGCAGGCTTGGACTAGCGGGGGTCTACGAGCAGTACTTC. Translated: CASRLGLAGVYEQYF.